This T cell receptor beta chain was sequenced for a study of T cells in Graves' hyperthyroidism and ophthalmopathy. The CDR3 is 13 residues long. CDR1 is DFQATT, CDR2 SNEGSKA, per germline (reference sequence). V was trimmed by 4 bases and J by 7 bases, leaving 16 bases between them. In its sample, this clonotype was seen a few times. It was RNA transcripts that yielded the amplified TCR beta CDR3 regions. The TCR CDR3 first-round RT-PCR relied on the HTBI primer set. TCRdb re-called the multiplex PCR reads with MiXCR, one entry per CDR3 protein. The sample contains 600,000 or so distinct CDR3 sequences, 12% to 15% of which appear only once. Ophthalmopathy patients showed a Clinical Activity Score of at least 3, NOSPECS grade of at least 4 and duration under 3 months.

This clonotype originated in a woman under 30 with Graves' ophthalmopathy. Input material: blood. The chain combines TRBV20-1 with TRBJ1-2, with D possibly TRBD1 on 6 matching bases. This CDR3 reads CSAKEQGRIGYTF. The CDR3 DNA is TGCAGTGCTAAAGAACAGGGACGGATTGGCTACACCTTC.